This TCR beta chain was recorded in a study of OX40 agonist ivuxolimab in advanced cancers. The overall study: Ivuxolimab, which is an agonistic anti-OX40 (CD134) antibody, was administered to the patients.

V lost 5 bases, J lost 8 bases, and 9 bases stayed unmatched. The CDR3 runs 15 residues. Germline values: CDR1 SGHTA, CDR2 FQGNSA. Of note for this clone: Its antigen remains unknown.

The repertoire was sequenced with immunoSEQ multiplex PCR; TCRdb's copy has only in-frame clones and lacks some. The sample holds approximately 98,000 clones, about 80% seen once. Study results and limitations: Several nonresponders also turned out to have low normalized T-cell clonal expansion.

This TCR derives from an adult with an advanced solid tumor such as melanoma, head and neck, liver or kidney cancer. The sequences come from CD4+ or CD8+ T cells sorted from blood, collected in a trial of the OX40 agonist ivuxolimab. The J gene is TRBJ2-1, the V gene TRBV7-2; 10 bases match TRBD1. CDR3 residues: CASSARDRGLDEQFF. CDR3 sequence (DNA): TGTGCCAGCAGCGCCCGGGACAGGGGACTCGATGAGCAGTTCTTC. The complete variable domain, with remaining parts taken from reference TRBV7-2 and TRBJ2-1, reads GAGVSQSPSNKVTEKGKDVELRCDPISGHTALYWYRQSLGQGLEFLIYFQGNSAPDKSGLPSDRFSAERTGGSVSTLTIQRTQQEDSAVYLCASSARDRGLDEQFFGPGTRLTVL.